This TCR beta chain was profiled in a study of T cell repertoires in cytomegalovirus infection (dated by TCRdb to between 2018 and 2021). Background for the entire study: Peptide stimulations targeted recently identified HLA-C-restricted CMV epitopes, whose presentation resists viral immunomodulation, together with well-studied HLA-B-restricted epitopes. Donor HLA type was relevant to the analysis, as public TCR beta signatures indicated carriage of CMV infection together with the matching HLA type.

Study-level results and caveats: The ex vivo response was dominated by HLA-C-restricted CMV-specific TCR beta clonotypes, which also provided the single most frequent clonotype in two of eight donors. In both this cohort and an independent cohort of a few hundred donors, the cumulative frequency of public TCR beta family members distinguished carriers of CMV infection plus the relevant HLA type.

The CDR3 numbers 16 residues from cysteine through phenylalanine. Only the CDR3 region is kept as DNA, spanning 48 bases read in frame from base 1. The CDR1 and CDR2 encoded by the germline V gene are SGHTA and FQGNSA. The trim is 4 bases for V and 1 base for J, with a gap of 14 bases between the germline ends. Per the publication, the treatment or condition label means: in vitro stimulation with specific CMV peptide epitopes to enrich CMV-specific T cells. Data came from an Illumina HiSeq 1500. In-frame beta chains were kept once TCRdb had trimmed the public reads at Q25 with fastp and called clones with MiXCR. Rows matching on CDR3 protein sequence are summarized as one entry with the most common DNA and genes. The sample data list approximately 300,000 distinct CDR3 sequences, and approximately 25% of these were observed just once. Clones ranked in the top ten supply approximately 12% of the sample.

In this sample, this clonotype turned up a few times. What this receptor recognizes is not known. Base qualities were left out, and no much larger clone turns up one base away. The rearrangement combines TRBV7-2 with TRBJ1-5; possibly the D gene is TRBD1, per 5 matching bases. This TCR derives from a human donor in good health (CMV status not recorded). Some clones in this sample may be carry-over from other donors' samples. The source material was cultured PBMCs, sampled from culture after CMV antigen stimulation. CDR3 reads: CASSSGTAGSNQPQHF. In nucleotide form, the sequence is TGTGCCAGCAGCTCCGGGACGGCGGGGAGCAATCAGCCCCAGCATTTT.